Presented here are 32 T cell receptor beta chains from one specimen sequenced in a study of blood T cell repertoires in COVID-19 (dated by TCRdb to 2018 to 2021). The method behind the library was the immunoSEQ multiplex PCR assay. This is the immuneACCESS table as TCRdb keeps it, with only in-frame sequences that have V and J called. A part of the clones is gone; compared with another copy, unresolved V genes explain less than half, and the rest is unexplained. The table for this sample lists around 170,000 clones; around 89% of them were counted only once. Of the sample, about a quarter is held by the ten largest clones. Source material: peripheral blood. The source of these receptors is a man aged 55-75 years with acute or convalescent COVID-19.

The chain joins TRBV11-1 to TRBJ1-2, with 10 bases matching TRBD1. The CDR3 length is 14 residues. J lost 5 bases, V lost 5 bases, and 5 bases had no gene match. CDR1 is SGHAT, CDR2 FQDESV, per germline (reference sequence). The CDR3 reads CASSRGQGGYGYTF. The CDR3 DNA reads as TGTGCCAGCAGCAGAGGACAGGGGGGATATGGCTACACCTTC.

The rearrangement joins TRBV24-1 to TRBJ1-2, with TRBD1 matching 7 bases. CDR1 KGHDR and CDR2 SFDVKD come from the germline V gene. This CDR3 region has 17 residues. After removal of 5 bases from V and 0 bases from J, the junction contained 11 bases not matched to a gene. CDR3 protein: CATSAAIRDSANYGYTF. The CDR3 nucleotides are TGTGCCACCAGTGCCGCGATCCGGGACAGTGCTAACTATGGCTACACCTTC.

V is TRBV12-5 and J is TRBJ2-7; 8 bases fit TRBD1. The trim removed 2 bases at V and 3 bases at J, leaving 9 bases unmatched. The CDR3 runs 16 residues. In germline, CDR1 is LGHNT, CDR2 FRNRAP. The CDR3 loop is CASGLPSGGKSYEQYF. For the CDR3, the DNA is TGTGCTAGTGGTTTGCCTTCAGGGGGCAAAAGCTACGAGCAGTACTTC.

Here the CDR3 reads CASSPSAGDNQPQHF. For the CDR3, the DNA is TGTGCCAGCTCTCCGTCGGCAGGGGACAATCAGCCCCAGCATTTT. This chain connects TRBV18 to TRBJ1-5; possibly TRBD1 for D (6 bases). Germline-derived CDR1 and CDR2 are KGHSH and LQKENI. The CDR3 is made up of 15 amino acids. V was trimmed by 6 bases and J by 3 bases, leaving 15 bases between them.

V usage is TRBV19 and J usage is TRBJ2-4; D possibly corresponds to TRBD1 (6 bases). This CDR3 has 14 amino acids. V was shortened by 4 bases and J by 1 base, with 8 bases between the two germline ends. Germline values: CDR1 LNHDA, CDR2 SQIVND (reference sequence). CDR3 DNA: TGTGCCAGTAGTACCCAGGGGGCCAAAAACATTCAGTACTTC. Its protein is CASSTQGAKNIQYF. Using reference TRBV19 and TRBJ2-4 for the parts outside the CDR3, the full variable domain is DGGITQSPKYLFRKEGQNVTLSCEQNLNHDAMYWYRQDPGQGLRLIYYSQIVNDFQKGDIAEGYSVSREKKESFPLTVTSAQKNPTAFYLCASSTQGAKNIQYFGAGTRLSVL.

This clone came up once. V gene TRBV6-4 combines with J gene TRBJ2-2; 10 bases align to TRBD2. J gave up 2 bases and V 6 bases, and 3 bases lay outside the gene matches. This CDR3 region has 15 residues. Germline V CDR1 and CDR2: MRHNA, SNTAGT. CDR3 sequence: CASSLAGGNTGELFF. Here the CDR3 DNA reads TGTGCCAGCAGCTTAGCGGGAGGTAACACCGGGGAGCTGTTTTTT.

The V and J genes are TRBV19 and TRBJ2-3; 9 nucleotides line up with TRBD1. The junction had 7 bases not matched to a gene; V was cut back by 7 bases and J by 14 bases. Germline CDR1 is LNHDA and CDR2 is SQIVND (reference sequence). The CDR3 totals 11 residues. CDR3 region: CASIGGTGTYF. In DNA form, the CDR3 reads TGTGCCAGTATTGGGGGGACAGGGACGTATTTT. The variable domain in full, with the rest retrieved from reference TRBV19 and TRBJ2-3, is DGGITQSPKYLFRKEGQNVTLSCEQNLNHDAMYWYRQDPGQGLRLIYYSQIVNDFQKGDIAEGYSVSREKKESFPLTVTSAQKNPTAFYLCASIGGTGTYFGPGTRLTVL.

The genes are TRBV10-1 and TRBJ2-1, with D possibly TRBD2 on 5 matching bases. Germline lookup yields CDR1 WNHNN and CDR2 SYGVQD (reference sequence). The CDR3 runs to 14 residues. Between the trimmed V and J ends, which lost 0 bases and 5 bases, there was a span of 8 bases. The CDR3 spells CASSESPGNNEQFF. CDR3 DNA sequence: TGCGCCAGCAGTGAGTCGCCGGGAAACAATGAGCAGTTCTTC.

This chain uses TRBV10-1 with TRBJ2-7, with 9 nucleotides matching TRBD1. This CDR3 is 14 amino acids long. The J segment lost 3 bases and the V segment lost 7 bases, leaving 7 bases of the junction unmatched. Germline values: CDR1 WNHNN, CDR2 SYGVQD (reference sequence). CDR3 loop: CASTRTGVGYEQYV. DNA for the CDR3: TGCGCCAGCACCCGGACAGGGGTCGGCTACGAGCAGTACGTC.

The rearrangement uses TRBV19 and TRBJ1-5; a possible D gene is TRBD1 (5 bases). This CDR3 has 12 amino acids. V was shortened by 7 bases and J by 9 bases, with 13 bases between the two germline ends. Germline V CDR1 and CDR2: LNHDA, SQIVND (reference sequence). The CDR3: CASNNRWVPQHF. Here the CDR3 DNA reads TGTGCCAGTAATAACAGGTGGGTGCCCCAGCATTTT.

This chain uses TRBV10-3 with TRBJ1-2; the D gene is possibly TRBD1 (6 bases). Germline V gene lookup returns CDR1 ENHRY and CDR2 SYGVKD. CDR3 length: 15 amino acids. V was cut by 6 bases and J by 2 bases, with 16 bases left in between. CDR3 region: CAISTDRRRNYGYTF. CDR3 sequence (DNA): TGTGCCATCAGCACCGACAGGCGGAGAAACTATGGCTACACCTTC.

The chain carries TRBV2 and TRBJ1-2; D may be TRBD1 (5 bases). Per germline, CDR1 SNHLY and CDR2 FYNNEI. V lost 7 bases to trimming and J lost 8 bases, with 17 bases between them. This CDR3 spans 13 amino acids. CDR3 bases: TGTGCCAGCACCATCAGGGTATCGGACGGCTACACCTTC. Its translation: CASTIRVSDGYTF. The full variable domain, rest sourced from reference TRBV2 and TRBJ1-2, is EPEVTQTPSHQVTQMGQEVILRCVPISNHLYFYWYRQILGQKVEFLVSFYNNEISEKSEIFDDQFSVERPDGSNFTLKIRSTKLEDSAMYFCASTIRVSDGYTFGSGTRLTVV.

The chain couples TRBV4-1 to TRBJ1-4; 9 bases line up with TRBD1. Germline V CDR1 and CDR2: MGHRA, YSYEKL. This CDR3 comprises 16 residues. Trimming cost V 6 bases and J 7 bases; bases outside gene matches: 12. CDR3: CASSLTGGSSAEKLFF. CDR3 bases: TGCGCCAGCAGTCTCACAGGGGGCAGCTCGGCTGAAAAACTGTTTTTT.

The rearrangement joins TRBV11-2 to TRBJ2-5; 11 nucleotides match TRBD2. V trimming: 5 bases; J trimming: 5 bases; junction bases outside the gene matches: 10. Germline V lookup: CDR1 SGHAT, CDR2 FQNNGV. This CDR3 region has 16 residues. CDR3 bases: TGTGCCAGCAGCCTCCTAGCGGGGGGTCAGGGGGAGACCCAGTACTTC. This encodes CASSLLAGGQGETQYF.

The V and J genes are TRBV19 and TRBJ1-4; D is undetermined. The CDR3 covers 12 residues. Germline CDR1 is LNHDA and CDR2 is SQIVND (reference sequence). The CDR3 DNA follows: TGTGTAACACGGGATCAAAATGAAAAACTGTTTTTT. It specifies CVTRDQNEKLFF.

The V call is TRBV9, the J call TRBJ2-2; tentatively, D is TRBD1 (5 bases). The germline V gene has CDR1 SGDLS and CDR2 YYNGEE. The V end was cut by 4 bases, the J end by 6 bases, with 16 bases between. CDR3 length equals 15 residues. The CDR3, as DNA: TGTGCCAGCAGCCCCAGGGAAGGAATGGCCGGGGAGCTGTTTTTT. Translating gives CASSPREGMAGELFF.

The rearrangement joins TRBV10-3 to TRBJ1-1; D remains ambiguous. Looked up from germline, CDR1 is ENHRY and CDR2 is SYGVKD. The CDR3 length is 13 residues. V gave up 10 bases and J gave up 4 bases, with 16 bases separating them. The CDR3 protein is CASKDREVTEAFF. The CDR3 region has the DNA TGTGCCAGTAAGGACCGGGAGGTCACTGAAGCTTTCTTT.

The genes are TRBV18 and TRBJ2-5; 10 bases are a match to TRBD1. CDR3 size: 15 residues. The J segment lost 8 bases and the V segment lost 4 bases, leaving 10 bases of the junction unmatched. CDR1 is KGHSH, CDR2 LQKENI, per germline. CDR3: CASSRSPGQGSTQYF. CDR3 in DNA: TGTGCCAGCTCACGTAGCCCGGGACAGGGGTCAACCCAGTACTTC.

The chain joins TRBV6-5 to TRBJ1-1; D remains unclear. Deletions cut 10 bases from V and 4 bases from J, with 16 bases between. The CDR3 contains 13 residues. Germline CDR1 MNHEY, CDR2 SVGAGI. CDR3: CATFRGMGTEAFF. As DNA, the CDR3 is TGTGCCACCTTCCGAGGGATGGGCACTGAAGCTTTCTTT.

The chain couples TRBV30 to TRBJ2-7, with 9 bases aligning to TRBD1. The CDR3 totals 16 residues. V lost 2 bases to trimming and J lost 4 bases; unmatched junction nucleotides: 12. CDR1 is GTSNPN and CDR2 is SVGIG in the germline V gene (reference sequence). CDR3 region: CAWSSNLGQGIYEQYF. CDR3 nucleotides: TGTGCCTGGAGTTCTAACCTGGGACAGGGAATTTACGAGCAGTACTTC.

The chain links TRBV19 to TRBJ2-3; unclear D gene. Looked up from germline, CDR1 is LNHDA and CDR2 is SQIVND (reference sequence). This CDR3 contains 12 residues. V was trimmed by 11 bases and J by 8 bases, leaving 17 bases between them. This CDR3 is CAGVQVLITQYF. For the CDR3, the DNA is TGTGCCGGAGTACAAGTCCTGATTACGCAGTATTTT.

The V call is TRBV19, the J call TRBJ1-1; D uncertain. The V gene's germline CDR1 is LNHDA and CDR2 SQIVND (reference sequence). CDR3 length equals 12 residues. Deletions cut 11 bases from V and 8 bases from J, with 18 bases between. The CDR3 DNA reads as TGTGCCGTCCTGGCCACTCCCGGGGAAGCTTTCTTT. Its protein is CAVLATPGEAFF.

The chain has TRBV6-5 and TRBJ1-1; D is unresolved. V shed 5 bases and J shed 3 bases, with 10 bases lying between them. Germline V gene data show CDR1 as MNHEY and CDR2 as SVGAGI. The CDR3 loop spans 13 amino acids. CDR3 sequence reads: CASSPFDYTEAFF. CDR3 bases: TGTGCCAGCAGTCCATTCGACTACACTGAAGCTTTCTTT.

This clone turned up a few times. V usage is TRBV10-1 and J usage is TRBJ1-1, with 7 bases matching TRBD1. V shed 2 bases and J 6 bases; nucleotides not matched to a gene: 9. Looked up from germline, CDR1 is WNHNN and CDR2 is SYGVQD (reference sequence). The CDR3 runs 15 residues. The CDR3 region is CASSEDKGAWAEAFF. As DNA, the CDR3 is TGCGCCAGCAGTGAGGATAAGGGGGCTTGGGCTGAAGCTTTCTTT.

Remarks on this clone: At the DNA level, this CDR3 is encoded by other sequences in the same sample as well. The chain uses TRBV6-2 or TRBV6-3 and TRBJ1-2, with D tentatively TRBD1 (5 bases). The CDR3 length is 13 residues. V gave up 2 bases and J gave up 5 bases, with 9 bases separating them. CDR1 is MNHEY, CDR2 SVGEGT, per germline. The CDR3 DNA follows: TGTGCCAGCAGTTACCCCGACAGTTATGGCTACACCTTC. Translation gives CASSYPDSYGYTF.

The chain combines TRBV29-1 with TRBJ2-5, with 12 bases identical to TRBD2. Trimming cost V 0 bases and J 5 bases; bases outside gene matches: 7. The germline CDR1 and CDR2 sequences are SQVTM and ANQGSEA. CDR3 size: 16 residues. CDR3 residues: CSVEDWLAGGRETQYF. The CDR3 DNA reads TGCAGCGTTGAAGATTGGCTAGCGGGGGGGCGGGAGACCCAGTACTTC.

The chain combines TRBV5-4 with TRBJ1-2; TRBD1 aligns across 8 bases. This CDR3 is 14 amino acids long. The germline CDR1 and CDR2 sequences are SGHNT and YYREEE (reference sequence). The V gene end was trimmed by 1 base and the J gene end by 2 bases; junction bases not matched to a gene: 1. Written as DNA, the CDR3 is TGTGCCAGCAGCTTGAGGACAGGGAACTATGGCTACACCTTC. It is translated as CASSLRTGNYGYTF.

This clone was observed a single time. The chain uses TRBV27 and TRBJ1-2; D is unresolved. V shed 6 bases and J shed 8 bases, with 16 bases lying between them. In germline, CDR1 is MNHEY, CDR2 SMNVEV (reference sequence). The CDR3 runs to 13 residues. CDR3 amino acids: CASSPTGLSGYTF. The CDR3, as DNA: TGTGCCAGCAGCCCGACTGGGTTAAGCGGCTACACCTTC.

The DNA for the CDR3 is TGTGCCAGCAGCGAGACAGGGGGAGCGGAGACCCAGTACTTC. Translating it yields CASSETGGAETQYF. V gene TRBV5-6 combines with J gene TRBJ2-5, with 9 bases lining up with TRBD1. The CDR3 has 14 residues. J lost 5 bases, V lost 4 bases, and 6 bases had no gene match. Germline V gene data show CDR1 as SGHDT and CDR2 as YYEEEE.

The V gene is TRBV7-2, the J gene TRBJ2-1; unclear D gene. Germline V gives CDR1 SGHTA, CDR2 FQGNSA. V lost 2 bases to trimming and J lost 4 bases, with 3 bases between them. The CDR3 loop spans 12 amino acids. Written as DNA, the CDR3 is TGTGCCAGCAGCTTACTATACAATGAGCAGTTCTTC. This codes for CASSLLYNEQFF.

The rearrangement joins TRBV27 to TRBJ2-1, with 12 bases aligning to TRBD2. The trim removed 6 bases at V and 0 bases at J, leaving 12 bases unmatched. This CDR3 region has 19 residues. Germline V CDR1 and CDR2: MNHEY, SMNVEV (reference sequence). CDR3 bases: TGTGCCAGCAGGAGCCGGACTAGCGGGGCAACCCTCTCCTACAATGAGCAGTTCTTC. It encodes CASRSRTSGATLSYNEQFF.

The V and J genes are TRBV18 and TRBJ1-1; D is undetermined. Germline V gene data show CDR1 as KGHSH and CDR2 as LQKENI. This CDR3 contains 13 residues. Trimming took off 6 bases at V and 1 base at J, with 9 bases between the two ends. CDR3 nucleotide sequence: TGTGCCAGCTCGGAGGGCAGGAACACTGAAGCTTTCTTT. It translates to CASSEGRNTEAFF.